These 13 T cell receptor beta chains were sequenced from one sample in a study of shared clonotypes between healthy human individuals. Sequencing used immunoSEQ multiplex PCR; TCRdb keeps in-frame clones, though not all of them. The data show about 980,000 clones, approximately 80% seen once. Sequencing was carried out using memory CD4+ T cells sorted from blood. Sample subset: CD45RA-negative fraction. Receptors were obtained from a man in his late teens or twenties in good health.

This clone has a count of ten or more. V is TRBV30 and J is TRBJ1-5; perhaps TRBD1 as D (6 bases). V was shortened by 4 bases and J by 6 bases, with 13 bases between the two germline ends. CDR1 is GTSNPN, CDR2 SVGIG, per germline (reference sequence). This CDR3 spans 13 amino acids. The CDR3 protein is CAWTIGGGQPQHF. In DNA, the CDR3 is TGTGCCTGGACAATTGGGGGCGGTCAGCCCCAGCATTTT.

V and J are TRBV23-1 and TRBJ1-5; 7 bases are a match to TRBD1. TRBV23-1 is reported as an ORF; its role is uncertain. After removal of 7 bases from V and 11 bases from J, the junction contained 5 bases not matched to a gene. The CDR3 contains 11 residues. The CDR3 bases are TGCGCCAGCAACCAGGGGGGTGCCCAGCATTTT. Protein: CASNQGGAQHF.

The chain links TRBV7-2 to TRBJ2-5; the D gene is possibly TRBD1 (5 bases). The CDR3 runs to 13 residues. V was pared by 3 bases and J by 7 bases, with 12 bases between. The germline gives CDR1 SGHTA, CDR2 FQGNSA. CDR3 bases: TGTGCCAGCAGCTTCCCCGCCCAGGGGACCCAGTACTTC. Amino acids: CASSFPAQGTQYF.

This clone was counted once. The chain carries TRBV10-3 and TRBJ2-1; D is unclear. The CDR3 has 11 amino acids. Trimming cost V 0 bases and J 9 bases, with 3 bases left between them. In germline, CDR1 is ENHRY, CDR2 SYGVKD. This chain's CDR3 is CAISESSEQFF. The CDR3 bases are TGTGCCATCAGTGAGTCGAGTGAGCAGTTCTTC.

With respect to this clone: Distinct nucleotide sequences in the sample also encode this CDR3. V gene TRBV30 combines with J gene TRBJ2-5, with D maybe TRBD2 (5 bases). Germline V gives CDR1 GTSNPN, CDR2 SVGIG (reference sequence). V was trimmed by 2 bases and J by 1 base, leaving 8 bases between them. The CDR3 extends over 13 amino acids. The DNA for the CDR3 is TGTGCCTGGAGTAGGAGCGGCCAAGAGACCCAGTACTTC. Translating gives CAWSRSGQETQYF.

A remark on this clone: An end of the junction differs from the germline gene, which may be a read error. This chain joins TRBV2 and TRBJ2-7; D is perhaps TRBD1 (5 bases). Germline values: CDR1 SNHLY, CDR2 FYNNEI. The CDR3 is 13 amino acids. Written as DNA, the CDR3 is TGTGCCAGCAGCGAAGTTCAGGGATTCGAGCAGTACTTC. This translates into CASSEVQGFEQYF. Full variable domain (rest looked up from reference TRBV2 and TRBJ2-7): EPEVTQTPSHQVTQMGQEVILRCVPISNHLYFYWYRQILGQKVEFLVSFYNNEISEKSEIFDDQFSVERPDGSNFTLKIRSTKLEDSAMYFCASSEVQGFEQYFGPGTRLTVT.

The CDR3 loop reads CASMGTGNSYEQYF. CDR3 nucleotides: TGTGCCAGCATGGGGACAGGGAATTCCTACGAGCAGTACTTC. The gene calls are TRBV28 and TRBJ2-7; TRBD1 aligns across 9 bases. CDR1 and CDR2 from the germline V gene are MDHEN and SYDVKM. The CDR3 has 14 amino acids. V lost 7 bases and J lost 1; bases outside the gene matches: 5.

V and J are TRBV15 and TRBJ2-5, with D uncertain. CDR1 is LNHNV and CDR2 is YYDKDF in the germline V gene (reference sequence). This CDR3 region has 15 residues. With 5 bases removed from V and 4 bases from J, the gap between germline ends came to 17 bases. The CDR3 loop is CATSVAPRVRETQYF. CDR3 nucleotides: TGTGCCACCAGCGTGGCCCCCCGAGTGAGAGAGACCCAGTACTTC.

The CDR3 DNA reads as TGTGCCAGCAGCCCGGGGACCATGGGTGGCTACACCTTC. It is translated as CASSPGTMGGYTF. This chain links TRBV6-5 with TRBJ1-2, with a weak D call TRBD1 (5 bases). The V gene lost 6 bases and the J gene lost 7 bases, with 15 bases spanning the gap. Germline CDR1 reads MNHEY; CDR2 reads SVGAGI. The CDR3 has 13 amino acids.

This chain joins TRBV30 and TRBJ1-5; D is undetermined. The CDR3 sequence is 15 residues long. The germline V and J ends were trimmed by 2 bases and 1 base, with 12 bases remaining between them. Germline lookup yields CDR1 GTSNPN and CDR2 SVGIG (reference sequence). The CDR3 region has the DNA TGTGCCTGGAGTCCCCGCAGTCAGAGCAATCAGCCCCAGCATTTT. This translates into CAWSPRSQSNQPQHF. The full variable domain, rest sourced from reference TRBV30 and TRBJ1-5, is SQTIHQWPATLVQPVGSPLSLECTVEGTSNPNLYWYRQAAGRGLQLLFYSVGIGQISSEVPQNLSASRPQDRQFILSSKKLLLSDSGFYLCAWSPRSQSNQPQHFGDGTRLSIL.

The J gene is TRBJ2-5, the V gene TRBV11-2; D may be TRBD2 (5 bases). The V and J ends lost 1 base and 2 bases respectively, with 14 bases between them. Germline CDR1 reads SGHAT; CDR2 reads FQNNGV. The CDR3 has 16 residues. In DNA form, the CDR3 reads TGTGCCAGCAGCTTAGTATTCGGACTTGTACAAGAGACCCAGTACTTC. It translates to CASSLVFGLVQETQYF. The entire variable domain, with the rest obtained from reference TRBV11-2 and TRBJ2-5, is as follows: EAGVAQSPRYKIIEKRQSVAFWCNPISGHATLYWYQQILGQGPKLLIQFQNNGVVDDSQLPKDRFSAERLKGVDSTLKIQPAKLEDSAVYLCASSLVFGLVQETQYFGPGTRLLVL.

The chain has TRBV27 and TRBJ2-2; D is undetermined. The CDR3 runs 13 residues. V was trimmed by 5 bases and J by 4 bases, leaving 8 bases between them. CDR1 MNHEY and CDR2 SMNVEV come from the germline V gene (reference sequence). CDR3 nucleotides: TGTGCCAGCAGTCAATCTAGCACCGGGGAGCTGTTTTTT. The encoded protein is CASSQSSTGELFF.

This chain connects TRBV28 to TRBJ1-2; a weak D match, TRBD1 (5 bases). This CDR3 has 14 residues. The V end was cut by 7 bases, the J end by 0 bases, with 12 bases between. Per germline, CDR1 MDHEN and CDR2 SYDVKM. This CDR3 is CASTTTATNYGYTF. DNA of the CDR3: TGTGCCAGCACCACGACAGCAACTAACTATGGCTACACCTTC.